A single sample is the source of the 8 T cell receptor beta chains below, sequenced in a study of T cells after posttransplantation cyclophosphamide. Busulfan-fludarabine conditioning, marrow transplant, and cyclophosphamide on days +3 and +4 were administered. Clones were sequenced by immunoSEQ multiplex PCR, and TCRdb holds only the in-frame ones, with some missing. The sample lists 6,000 to 7,500 clones, none appearing once, the ten largest making up 45% to 55%. The sequenced sample was PBMCs, obtained after allogeneic stem cell transplant with posttransplant cyclophosphamide. These receptors were taken from a male patient aged 50 to 60 who received an allogeneic stem cell transplant from an unrelated donor, was CMV-positive, and had acute GVHD only. Part of the T cell pool may stem from the graft donor.

This clone was counted ten times or more. The rearrangement joins TRBV27 to TRBJ2-7; 9 positions agree with TRBD1. The CDR3 runs 14 residues. CDR1 is MNHEY, CDR2 SMNVEV, per germline (reference sequence). V dropped 6 bases and J dropped 5; count of bases not matched to a gene: 8. The CDR3 region has the DNA TGTGCCAGCAGACGTACAGGGGGCGGCCACGAGCAGTACTTC. It yields the protein CASRRTGGGHEQYF.

This clone was seen ten or more times. V gene TRBV7-9 combines with J gene TRBJ2-2; TRBD2 aligns across 11 bases. CDR1 is SEHNR, CDR2 FQNEAQ, per germline (reference sequence). After removal of 5 bases from V and 6 bases from J, the junction contained 14 bases not matched to a gene. The CDR3 is made up of 18 amino acids. The CDR3 DNA is TGTGCCAGCAGCCCCCCCCTCACTAGCGGGAGTTTGGCCGGGGAGCTGTTTTTT. Its translation: CASSPPLTSGSLAGELFF.

This clone was counted between two and nine times. The genes are TRBV30 and TRBJ1-2, with TRBD1 matching over 7 bases. Germline V CDR1 and CDR2: GTSNPN, SVGIG (reference sequence). V lost 5 bases and J lost 4; bases outside the gene matches: 4. The CDR3 runs to 12 residues. Here the CDR3 DNA reads TGTGCCTGGGAAAACAGGGGCTATGGCTACACCTTC. Its translation: CAWENRGYGYTF. The full variable domain, rest sourced from reference TRBV30 and TRBJ1-2, is SQTIHQWPATLVQPVGSPLSLECTVEGTSNPNLYWYRQAAGRGLQLLFYSVGIGQISSEVPQNLSASRPQDRQFILSSKKLLLSDSGFYLCAWENRGYGYTFGSGTRLTVV.

The table lists this clone with a few counts. The CDR3 region has the DNA TGTGCCAGCAGGGGGGGACCCTACGAGCAGTACTTC. Its translation: CASRGGPYEQYF. The chain couples TRBV7-2 to TRBJ2-7; D perhaps matches TRBD2 (6 bases). The CDR3 consists of 12 residues. V lost 6 bases and J lost 2, with 8 bases in between. Germline lookup yields CDR1 SGHTA and CDR2 FQGNSA.

This clone was observed many times. This chain links TRBV6-6 with TRBJ2-7, with D tentatively TRBD1 (6 bases). The germline CDR1 and CDR2 sequences are MNHNY and SVGAGI (reference sequence). The CDR3 has 12 amino acids. Trimming cost V 6 bases and J 5 bases, with 11 bases left between them. The CDR3 loop reads CASRDSSHEQYF. For the CDR3, the DNA is TGTGCCAGCAGGGACAGTAGCCACGAGCAGTACTTC.

In its sample, this clone was seen many times. The rearrangement links TRBV29-1 to TRBJ1-1; 7 bases align to TRBD1. V lost 0 bases and J lost 4; bases outside the gene matches: 17. Germline V CDR1 and CDR2: SQVTM, ANQGSEA. The CDR3 extends over 18 amino acids. The CDR3 region has the DNA TGCAGCGTTGAAGATTGGGCTATAACCGGGACAGCGGGCACTGAAGCTTTCTTT. Its protein is CSVEDWAITGTAGTEAFF.

This clone was counted only a few times. V usage is TRBV30 and J usage is TRBJ2-1, with 10 bases aligning to TRBD2. With 4 bases clipped from V and 7 bases from J, the junction kept 13 bases outside the gene matches. This CDR3 has 16 residues. CDR1 is GTSNPN, CDR2 SVGIG, per germline (reference sequence). CDR3 in amino acids: CAWTAPRGLALNEQFF. Here the CDR3 DNA reads TGTGCCTGGACGGCCCCCAGGGGACTAGCGCTGAATGAGCAGTTCTTC. The full variable domain, with the rest looked up from reference TRBV30 and TRBJ2-1, is SQTIHQWPATLVQPVGSPLSLECTVEGTSNPNLYWYRQAAGRGLQLLFYSVGIGQISSEVPQNLSASRPQDRQFILSSKKLLLSDSGFYLCAWTAPRGLALNEQFFGPGTRLTVL.

This clone was counted at least ten times. This chain connects TRBV4-1 to TRBJ2-5; a weak D match, TRBD2 (7 bases). Trimming shortened V by 0 bases and J by 5 bases, and 13 bases separated the two germline ends. This CDR3 is 15 amino acids long. CDR1 MGHRA and CDR2 YSYEKL come from the germline V gene. CDR3 coding DNA: TGCGCCAGCAGCCAAGAGAGGGGGGGACGGGAGACCCAGTACTTC. This codes for CASSQERGGRETQYF.